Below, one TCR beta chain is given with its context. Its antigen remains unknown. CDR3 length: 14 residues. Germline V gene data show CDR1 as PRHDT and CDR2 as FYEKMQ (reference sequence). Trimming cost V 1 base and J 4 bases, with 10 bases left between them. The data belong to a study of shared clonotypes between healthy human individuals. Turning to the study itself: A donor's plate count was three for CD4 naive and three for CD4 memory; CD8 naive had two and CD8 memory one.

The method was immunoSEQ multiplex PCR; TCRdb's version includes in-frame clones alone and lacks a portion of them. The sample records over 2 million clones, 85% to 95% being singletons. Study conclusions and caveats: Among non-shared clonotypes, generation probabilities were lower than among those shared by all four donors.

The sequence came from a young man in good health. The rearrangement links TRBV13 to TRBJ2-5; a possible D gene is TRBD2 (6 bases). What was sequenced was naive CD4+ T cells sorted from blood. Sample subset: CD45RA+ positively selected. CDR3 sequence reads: CASSLASGAETQYF. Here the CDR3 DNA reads TGTGCCAGCAGCTTAGCGTCGGGAGCAGAGACCCAGTACTTC.